Listed here are 10 T cell receptor beta chains from one sample, sequenced in a study of CD8 T cells in ankylosing spondylitis. Whole-study findings and limits: Roughly eight highly homologous variants made up a TCR beta motif, and this motif appeared characteristic of ankylosing spondylitis blood.

Antigens of these TCRs are unknown. One entry per CDR3 protein results from TCRdb running MiXCR on the 5' RACE reads. The data show more than 100,000 distinct CDR3 sequences, with 17% seen just once and roughly a third held by the top ten. Sequencing used blood, either unsorted or a sorted T cell fraction (not recorded which). The receptor source for this set is a male donor with ankylosing spondylitis.

A few counts support this clonotype. This chain uses TRBV15 with TRBJ2-7; no definite D call. The V end was cut by 5 bases, the J end by 0 bases, with 14 bases between. CDR3 length: 15 amino acids. Germline V CDR1 and CDR2: LNHNV, YYDKDF (reference sequence). CDR3 in amino acids: CATSPAIGDSYEQYF. The DNA for the CDR3 is TGTGCCACCAGCCCCGCAATTGGGGACTCCTACGAGCAGTACTTC.

The chain employs TRBV9 and TRBJ2-3, with unresolved D. There are 13 residues in the CDR3. Trimming left V 7 bases short and J 0 bases short, with 9 bases between. Germline loops: CDR1 SGDLS, CDR2 YYNGEE. The CDR3 protein is CASSGLSTDTQYF. CDR3 coding DNA: TGTGCCAGCTCGGGTCTTAGCACAGATACGCAGTATTTT.

This clonotype has a handful of counts. The rearrangement joins TRBV2 to TRBJ2-1; D might be TRBD1 (6 bases). V shed 11 bases and J shed 6 bases, with 23 bases lying between them. Germline values: CDR1 SNHLY, CDR2 FYNNEI. This CDR3 region has 15 residues. The CDR3 DNA is TGTGCCCACTCTAGGCTAACAGGGCTCGGCAATGAGCAGTTCTTC. Amino acid sequence: CAHSRLTGLGNEQFF.

This clonotype was counted only a few times. The chain recombines TRBV6-5 with TRBJ1-2; 9 positions match TRBD1. The CDR3 extends over 16 amino acids. Germline values: CDR1 MNHEY, CDR2 SVGAGI. Unmatched junction bases numbered 10, after V lost 4 bases and J lost 4 bases. CDR3 sequence: CASSSDRGSPGYGYTF. In nucleotides, the CDR3 is TGTGCCAGCAGTTCGGACAGGGGCTCCCCGGGCTATGGCTACACCTTC.

This rearrangement joins TRBV5-7 to TRBJ2-1; 10 bases line up with TRBD2. TRBV5-7 falls under the ORF class, with uncertain function. The CDR3 has 17 amino acids. Trimming cost V 0 bases and J 6 bases; bases outside gene matches: 9. CDR3 residues: CASSLEQAGGRGNEQFF. In DNA form, the CDR3 reads TGTGCCAGCAGCTTGGAACAAGCGGGAGGGCGGGGCAATGAGCAGTTCTTC.

The V call is TRBV5-1, the J call TRBJ1-1; D remains unclear. Germline loops: CDR1 SGHRS, CDR2 YFSETQ. Trimming left V 2 bases short and J 1 base short, with 9 bases between. This CDR3 contains 14 residues. The CDR3: CASSLRPTNTEAFF. The CDR3 DNA reads TGCGCCAGCAGCTTAAGACCGACGAACACTGAAGCTTTCTTT.

The rearrangement links TRBV12-3 or TRBV12-4 to TRBJ1-2; 9 bases agree with TRBD1. Trimming at V came to 3 bases and at J to 4 bases, leaving 6 bases not matched to a gene. The CDR3 loop spans 15 amino acids. DNA of the CDR3: TGTGCCAGCAGTTTCTTCACAGGGGGCGCCTATGGCTACACCTTC. Its translation: CASSFFTGGAYGYTF.

This clonotype was counted between two and nine times. This CDR3 is CASSSAGVIREQFF. The CDR3 bases are TGTGCCAGCAGTTCGGCGGGAGTCATTCGCGAGCAGTTCTTC. The genes are TRBV27 and TRBJ2-1; TRBD2 aligns across 7 bases. Per germline, CDR1 MNHEY and CDR2 SMNVEV (reference sequence). With 4 bases clipped from V and 10 bases from J, the junction kept 10 bases outside the gene matches. CDR3 length: 14 residues.

This clonotype was observed a few times. V is TRBV2 and J is TRBJ2-7, with TRBD2 identical over 11 bases. V lost 1 base and J lost 3; bases outside the gene matches: 5. The CDR3 covers 16 residues. From germline, CDR1 is SNHLY and CDR2 FYNNEI. The CDR3 region has the DNA TGTGCCAGCAGTGAAGTTACGGGGACTAGCGGCTACGAGCAGTACTTC. Protein product: CASSEVTGTSGYEQYF.

This chain links TRBV12-5 with TRBJ2-1, with D uncertain. V dropped 1 base and J dropped 7 bases, with 5 bases sitting between them. The CDR3 covers 12 residues. In germline, CDR1 is LGHNT, CDR2 FRNRAP. For the CDR3, the DNA is TGTGCTAGTGGTTTGGGGTGGAATGAGCAGTTCTTC. This encodes CASGLGWNEQFF.